The rows below give T cell receptor beta chains drawn from one sample of a study of cytomegalovirus exposure and HLA in healthy donors. Some clones are missing from TCRdb's copy, which holds only in-frame ones; the method was immunoSEQ multiplex PCR. The sample records some 150,000 clones, around 79% being singletons. Sequences were obtained from PBMCs. All receptors derive from a male donor in good health and CMV-seronegative. Each CDR3 is given with its conserved first and last residue. The order of the fields is D gene, clone size, V gene, J gene, CDR3 DNA, CDR3 protein. A D gene is named only where the DNA matches it firmly. Clone size is not always given. Where it is, it says once, few, many or a class for expanded clones.

d_gene: .
abundance: .
v_gene: TRBV28
j_gene: TRBJ2-5
CDR3nt: TGTGCCAGCACCCCCCGTACAGGGATTGAGACCCAGTACTTC
CDR3aa: CASTPRTGIETQYF

d_gene: TRBD2
abundance: .
v_gene: TRBV4-1
j_gene: TRBJ2-3
CDR3nt: TGCGCCAGCAGCCCAACTAGCGGGGGGGATGGAGATACGCAGTATTTT
CDR3aa: CASSPTSGGDGDTQYF

d_gene: TRBD1
abundance: .
v_gene: TRBV18
j_gene: TRBJ2-3
CDR3nt: TGTGCCAGCTCACCGGACAGGAGCACAGATACGCAGTATTTT
CDR3aa: CASSPDRSTDTQYF

d_gene: .
abundance: .
v_gene: TRBV10-3
j_gene: TRBJ1-4
CDR3nt: TGTGCCATCAGGGGGCCTGGGAAGAATGAAAAACTGTTTTTT
CDR3aa: CAIRGPGKNEKLFF

d_gene: .
abundance: .
v_gene: TRBV13
j_gene: TRBJ2-1
CDR3nt: TGTGCCAGCAGCTTAGAGGCAGCGGATAACAATGAGCAGTTCTTC
CDR3aa: CASSLEAADNNEQFF

d_gene: TRBD1
abundance: .
v_gene: TRBV6-5
j_gene: TRBJ2-7
CDR3nt: TGTGCCAGCACCCGGGGACAGGGTGGCCACGAGCAGTACTTC
CDR3aa: CASTRGQGGHEQYF

d_gene: TRBD2
abundance: few
v_gene: TRBV7-9
j_gene: TRBJ2-2
CDR3nt: TGTTCCAGCAGCTTAGCAAGTAGCGGGGACACCGGGGAGCTGTTTTTT
CDR3aa: CSSSLASSGDTGELFF

d_gene: .
abundance: .
v_gene: TRBV7-9
j_gene: TRBJ1-4
CDR3nt: TGTTCCAGCAGCTTAGGAGGTGGAGGAGTTGCAACTAATGAAAAACTGTTTTTT
CDR3aa: CSSSLGGGGVATNEKLFF

d_gene: .
abundance: .
v_gene: TRBV5-1
j_gene: TRBJ2-7
CDR3nt: TGCGCCAGCAGCTTGGGTCCCGGTTTCTACGAGCAGTACTTC
CDR3aa: CASSLGPGFYEQYF

d_gene: .
abundance: .
v_gene: TRBV5-6
j_gene: TRBJ1-6
CDR3nt: TGTGCCAGCAGCCGCGTTAATAATTCACCCCTCCACTTT
CDR3aa: CASSRVNNSPLHF

d_gene: .
abundance: .
v_gene: TRBV10-2
j_gene: TRBJ2-7
CDR3nt: TGCGCCAGCAGTGAGTTCCGGGGAAGCGAGCAGTACTTC
CDR3aa: CASSEFRGSEQYF

d_gene: TRBD1
abundance: .
v_gene: TRBV6-1
j_gene: TRBJ2-7
CDR3nt: TGTGCCAGCACCAGGGACAGGGGGTACGAGCAGTACTTC
CDR3aa: CASTRDRGYEQYF

d_gene: TRBD1
abundance: .
v_gene: TRBV6-6
j_gene: TRBJ2-7
CDR3nt: TGTGCCAGCACCAGGGGTACAGGGGGAGCTTACGAGCAGTACTTC
CDR3aa: CASTRGTGGAYEQYF

d_gene: TRBD1
abundance: .
v_gene: TRBV7-2
j_gene: TRBJ2-3
CDR3nt: TGTGCCAGCAGCTTAGAACAGGGGGCAGATACGCAGTATTTT
CDR3aa: CASSLEQGADTQYF

d_gene: TRBD1
abundance: .
v_gene: TRBV6-1
j_gene: TRBJ1-2
CDR3nt: TGTGCCAGCAGTGAAACAGGGGGCAGTAGGTGCACCTTC
CDR3aa: CASSETGGSRCTF

d_gene: TRBD2
abundance: few
v_gene: TRBV11-3
j_gene: TRBJ2-1
CDR3nt: TGTGCCAGCAGCTTAGAGGGGACTAGCGGGGGAAGCTCCTACAATGAGCAGTTCTTC
CDR3aa: CASSLEGTSGGSSYNEQFF

d_gene: .
abundance: .
v_gene: TRBV6-1
j_gene: TRBJ1-1
CDR3nt: TGTGCCAGCAGTGAAGCGAGGTTTTGGGCTGAAGCTTTCTTT
CDR3aa: CASSEARFWAEAFF

d_gene: TRBD1
abundance: .
v_gene: TRBV5-5
j_gene: TRBJ1-2
CDR3nt: TGTGCCAGCAGCCGGGGGACAGGGAACTATGGCTACACCTTC
CDR3aa: CASSRGTGNYGYTF

d_gene: .
abundance: .
v_gene: TRBV7-7
j_gene: TRBJ2-5
CDR3nt: TGTGCCAGCAGTCGGGACAAAGAGACCCAGTACTTC
CDR3aa: CASSRDKETQYF

d_gene: .
abundance: .
v_gene: TRBV29-1
j_gene: TRBJ2-5
CDR3nt: TGCAGCGTCCGAGCCACGGTTGTGCAAGAGACCCAGTACTTC
CDR3aa: CSVRATVVQETQYF

d_gene: TRBD2
abundance: once
v_gene: TRBV19
j_gene: TRBJ2-1
CDR3nt: TGTGCCAGTAGTATTGATAAAGCTAGCGGGAGTGAGCAGTTCTTC
CDR3aa: CASSIDKASGSEQFF

d_gene: .
abundance: .
v_gene: TRBV2
j_gene: TRBJ2-7
CDR3nt: TGTGCCAGCAGTGGAGACAGGCTTTCCTACGAGCAGTACTTC
CDR3aa: CASSGDRLSYEQYF

d_gene: TRBD1
abundance: .
v_gene: TRBV10-2
j_gene: TRBJ1-4
CDR3nt: TGCGCCAGCAGTGACCCGACAGGGGGGGTGGGTGAAAAACTGTTTTTT
CDR3aa: CASSDPTGGVGEKLFF

d_gene: .
abundance: few
v_gene: TRBV27
j_gene: TRBJ1-2
CDR3nt: TGTGCCAGCAGTCCGGATACAGGAGGCTACACCTTC
CDR3aa: CASSPDTGGYTF

d_gene: .
abundance: .
v_gene: TRBV7-9
j_gene: TRBJ1-2
CDR3nt: TGTTCCAGCAGCTTAGGCAGGGGCATCTTGGGCTACACCTTC
CDR3aa: CSSSLGRGILGYTF

d_gene: TRBD1
abundance: .
v_gene: TRBV7-8
j_gene: TRBJ1-3
CDR3nt: TGTGCCAGCAGCTTAGGGGGACAGAGCGGAAACACCATATATTTT
CDR3aa: CASSLGGQSGNTIYF

d_gene: TRBD1
abundance: .
v_gene: TRBV5-1
j_gene: TRBJ1-1
CDR3nt: TGCGCCAGCAGCTTGAGGCCCGGGACAGGGGAGACTGAAGCTTTCTTT
CDR3aa: CASSLRPGTGETEAFF

d_gene: .
abundance: .
v_gene: TRBV10-3
j_gene: TRBJ2-3
CDR3nt: TGTGCCATCAGTTACTCCACAGATACGCAGTATTTT
CDR3aa: CAISYSTDTQYF

d_gene: TRBD2
abundance: .
v_gene: TRBV19
j_gene: TRBJ2-3
CDR3nt: TGTGCCAGTAGCCCACTAGCGGGAGAGGTAGATACGCAGTATTTT
CDR3aa: CASSPLAGEVDTQYF

d_gene: .
abundance: .
v_gene: TRBV11-3
j_gene: TRBJ2-7
CDR3nt: TGTGCCAGCAGCCCACTAAGCTACGAGCAGTACTTC
CDR3aa: CASSPLSYEQYF

d_gene: TRBD2
abundance: few
v_gene: TRBV11-2
j_gene: TRBJ2-5
CDR3nt: TGTGCCAGCAGCTCGACTAGCGGGAGAACGGAGACCCAGTACTTC
CDR3aa: CASSSTSGRTETQYF

d_gene: .
abundance: few
v_gene: TRBV19
j_gene: TRBJ1-3
CDR3nt: TGTGCCAGTACCCCTCCCGGGGGGCAACGAAACACCATATATTTT
CDR3aa: CASTPPGGQRNTIYF

d_gene: .
abundance: .
v_gene: TRBV7-3
j_gene: TRBJ2-1
CDR3nt: TGTGCCAGCAGCTTAATGGCAGGGTGGGTCAATGAGCAGTTCTTC
CDR3aa: CASSLMAGWVNEQFF

d_gene: TRBD2
abundance: .
v_gene: TRBV4-1
j_gene: TRBJ2-7
CDR3nt: TGCGCCAGCAGCCCGAGGGGCGGGAGGTCTTACGAGCAGTACTTC
CDR3aa: CASSPRGGRSYEQYF

d_gene: .
abundance: .
v_gene: TRBV29-1
j_gene: TRBJ1-1
CDR3nt: TGCAGCGTTGAACGACAGGAAAACACTGAAGCTTTCTTT
CDR3aa: CSVERQENTEAFF

d_gene: TRBD1
abundance: .
v_gene: TRBV7-2
j_gene: TRBJ2-1
CDR3nt: TGTGCCAGCAGCTTAAACGGACAGGGGTTTTTCAATGAGCAGTTCTTC
CDR3aa: CASSLNGQGFFNEQFF

d_gene: TRBD1
abundance: few
v_gene: TRBV30
j_gene: TRBJ1-2
CDR3nt: TGTGCCTGGACTCCTATGACGGGACAGGGGTTCGGCTACACCTTC
CDR3aa: CAWTPMTGQGFGYTF

d_gene: .
abundance: .
v_gene: TRBV6-5
j_gene: TRBJ2-2
CDR3nt: TGTGCCAGCAGTCAACACAGGGAAGCCGGGGAGCTGTTTTTT
CDR3aa: CASSQHREAGELFF

d_gene: TRBD1
abundance: .
v_gene: TRBV11-3
j_gene: TRBJ2-7
CDR3nt: TGTGCCAGCAGCACAGGCGGGACAGGGCACGAGCAGTACTTC
CDR3aa: CASSTGGTGHEQYF

d_gene: .
abundance: .
v_gene: TRBV4-3
j_gene: TRBJ1-1
CDR3nt: TGCGCCAGCAGCCAAGATCCGGGACAAGAAGCTTTCTTT
CDR3aa: CASSQDPGQEAFF

d_gene: TRBD1
abundance: .
v_gene: TRBV7-9
j_gene: TRBJ1-2
CDR3nt: TGTGCCAGCAGCTTTACGGGTACAGGGGAAGATGGCTACACCTTC
CDR3aa: CASSFTGTGEDGYTF

d_gene: .
abundance: .
v_gene: TRBV4-1
j_gene: TRBJ1-1
CDR3nt: TGCGCCAGCAGCCATCCAGGGAAGAACACTGAAGCTTTCTTT
CDR3aa: CASSHPGKNTEAFF

d_gene: TRBD2
abundance: .
v_gene: TRBV6-5
j_gene: TRBJ2-1
CDR3nt: TGTGCCAGCAGTTACTCCCCTAGCGGGGGTAATGAGCAGTTCTTC
CDR3aa: CASSYSPSGGNEQFF

d_gene: .
abundance: once
v_gene: TRBV7-2
j_gene: TRBJ2-5
CDR3nt: TGTGCCAGCAGCCCCCACGTCACCCCTGGGAGCGGCCAGTACTTC
CDR3aa: CASSPHVTPGSGQYF

d_gene: TRBD2
abundance: .
v_gene: TRBV4-3
j_gene: TRBJ2-7
CDR3nt: TGCGCCAGCAGCCAAAGTTTTTTGGTAGCGGGAGGGAGCTCCTACGAGCAGTACTTC
CDR3aa: CASSQSFLVAGGSSYEQYF

d_gene: TRBD2
abundance: few
v_gene: TRBV4-3
j_gene: TRBJ2-1
CDR3nt: TGCGCCAGCAGCCAAGAACTAGCGGGTTCCTACAATGAGCAGTTCTTC
CDR3aa: CASSQELAGSYNEQFF

d_gene: .
abundance: .
v_gene: TRBV6-6
j_gene: TRBJ2-7
CDR3nt: TGTGCCACATCAACGAACAGGGAGCTGGGCTACGAGCAGTACTTC
CDR3aa: CATSTNRELGYEQYF

d_gene: TRBD2
abundance: .
v_gene: TRBV7-9
j_gene: TRBJ2-2
CDR3nt: TGTTCCAGCAGCCTCGCTGGGAGCGGGAGCACCGGGGAGCTGTTTTTT
CDR3aa: CSSSLAGSGSTGELFF

d_gene: TRBD1
abundance: once
v_gene: TRBV13
j_gene: TRBJ2-1
CDR3nt: TGTGCCAGCAATACGGGACAGGACAATGAGCAGTTCTTC
CDR3aa: CASNTGQDNEQFF

d_gene: TRBD1
abundance: .
v_gene: TRBV19
j_gene: TRBJ2-5
CDR3nt: TGTGCCAGTAGTTTGGACAGGGAAGAGACCCAGTACTTC
CDR3aa: CASSLDREETQYF

d_gene: .
abundance: .
v_gene: TRBV19
j_gene: TRBJ1-2
CDR3nt: TGTGCCAGTAGTATAGGGACAGCCAACTATGGCTACACCTTC
CDR3aa: CASSIGTANYGYTF

d_gene: TRBD1
abundance: .
v_gene: TRBV4-1
j_gene: TRBJ2-7
CDR3nt: TGCGCCAGCAGCCAGACAGGGCCCTCCTACGAGCAGTACTTC
CDR3aa: CASSQTGPSYEQYF